These T cell receptor beta chains were read from a single sample in a study of cytomegalovirus exposure and HLA in healthy donors. Only in-frame clones appear in the TCRdb table, and some are missing; sequencing was by immunoSEQ multiplex PCR. Of about 120,000 clones listed, over 60% are singletons. Sequenced input: PBMCs. These TCRs come from a woman between 40 and 50 years old in good health and CMV-seropositive. The CDR3 runs from the conserved cysteine through the conserved F or W. A D gene is named only where the DNA matches it firmly. The size entry is marked missing in some rows and otherwise reads once, few, many or a size class.

v_gene	j_gene	d_gene	abundance	CDR3nt	CDR3aa
TRBV4-3	TRBJ1-2	NA	NA	TGCGCCAGCAGCCAGACCATTACAGGGCATTATGGCTATTGCACCTTC	CASSQTITGHYGYCTF
TRBV27	TRBJ1-1	NA	few	TGTGCCAGCATACCTCGGGGGGCGGGGGTCGCTGAAGCTTTCTTT	CASIPRGAGVAEAFF
TRBV6-5	TRBJ1-6	NA	NA	TGTGCCAGCAGTTACGAGAGCCTTAATTCACCCCTCCACTTT	CASSYESLNSPLHF
TRBV5-1	TRBJ2-7	NA	NA	TGCGCCAGCAGCCGGGGGGCAGGGGACGAGCAGTACTTC	CASSRGAGDEQYF
TRBV5-5	TRBJ2-4	NA	few	TGTGCCAGCAGCGCGGGAAACATTCAGTACTTC	CASSAGNIQYF
TRBV6-1	TRBJ2-7	NA	NA	TGTGCCAGCAGCCAATTTACAGGGGAGGACGAGCAGTACTTC	CASSQFTGEDEQYF
TRBV7-2	TRBJ2-4	NA	NA	TGTGCCAGCAGCTTAGACGGAAACATTCAGTACTTC	CASSLDGNIQYF
TRBV6-6	TRBJ1-5	TRBD1	NA	TGTGCCAGCAGTACGGACAGGGGGAATCAGCCCCAGCATTTT	CASSTDRGNQPQHF
TRBV9	TRBJ2-3	TRBD2	NA	TGTGCCAGCAGCGTAGGCCCTTTTGCGGGGGGGCAGGATACGCAGTATTTT	CASSVGPFAGGQDTQYF
TRBV15	TRBJ1-5	TRBD1	once	TGTGCCACCGGGACAGGGGATGTACAGCCCCAGCATTTT	CATGTGDVQPQHF
TRBV7-2	TRBJ1-1	NA	few	TGTGCCAGCAGCCCACCACAGGTGAACACTGAAGCTTTCTTT	CASSPPQVNTEAFF
TRBV4-3	TRBJ2-5	NA	NA	TGCGCCAGCAGCCATGCCGACCGGGACTCAGAGACCCAGTACTTC	CASSHADRDSETQYF
TRBV7-9	TRBJ1-2	TRBD1	NA	TGTGCCACCGGAGGGGGCTCCGCTTATGGCTACACCTTC	CATGGGSAYGYTF
TRBV4-2	TRBJ1-2	TRBD1	NA	TGTGCCAGCAGCCTGGAAGACAGGGCCATCTATGGCTACACCTTC	CASSLEDRAIYGYTF
TRBV7-3	TRBJ1-5	NA	NA	TGTGCCAGCAGCCAAGACGGGAATCAGCCCCAGCATTTT	CASSQDGNQPQHF
TRBV7-9	TRBJ2-7	NA	NA	TGTGCCAGCAGCCCCCCGGACAGCTACTCCTACGAGCAGTACTTC	CASSPPDSYSYEQYF
TRBV19	TRBJ1-1	NA	once	TGTGCCACCACGTACCCCGGGAACACTGAAGCTTTCTTT	CATTYPGNTEAFF
TRBV7-9	TRBJ2-3	TRBD1	few	TGTGCCAGCGGCGGATGGGACAGCTCTAGCACAGATACGCAGTATTTT	CASGGWDSSSTDTQYF
TRBV12-5	TRBJ1-2	TRBD1	NA	TGTGCTAGTGCCTCCGGGACAGGGGCCTATGGCTACACCTTC	CASASGTGAYGYTF
TRBV5-1	TRBJ2-3	NA	NA	TGCGCCAGCAGGGAAGGCGGGGTCACAGATACGCAGTATTTT	CASREGGVTDTQYF
TRBV21-1	TRBJ1-1	NA	NA	TGTGCCACCTACGGAGGAGAGAGAAACACTGAAGCTTTCTTT	CATYGGERNTEAFF
TRBV2	TRBJ1-1	NA	NA	TGTGCCAGCAGTCTCTTTACTGAAGCTTTCTTT	CASSLFTEAFF